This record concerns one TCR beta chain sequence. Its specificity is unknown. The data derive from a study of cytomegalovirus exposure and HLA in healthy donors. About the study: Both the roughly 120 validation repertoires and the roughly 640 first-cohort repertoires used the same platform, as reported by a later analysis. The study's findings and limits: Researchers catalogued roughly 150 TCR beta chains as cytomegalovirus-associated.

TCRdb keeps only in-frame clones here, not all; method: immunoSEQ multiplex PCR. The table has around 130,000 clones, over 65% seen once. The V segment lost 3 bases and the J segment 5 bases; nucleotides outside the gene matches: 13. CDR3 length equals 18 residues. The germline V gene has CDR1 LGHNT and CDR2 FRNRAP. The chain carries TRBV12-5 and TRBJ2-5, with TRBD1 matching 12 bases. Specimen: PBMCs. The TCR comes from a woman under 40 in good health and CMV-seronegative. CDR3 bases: TGTGCTAGTGGTTTTTACGTCATGAGGGACAGGGGGCGGGAGACCCAGTACTTC. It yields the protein CASGFYVMRDRGRETQYF.